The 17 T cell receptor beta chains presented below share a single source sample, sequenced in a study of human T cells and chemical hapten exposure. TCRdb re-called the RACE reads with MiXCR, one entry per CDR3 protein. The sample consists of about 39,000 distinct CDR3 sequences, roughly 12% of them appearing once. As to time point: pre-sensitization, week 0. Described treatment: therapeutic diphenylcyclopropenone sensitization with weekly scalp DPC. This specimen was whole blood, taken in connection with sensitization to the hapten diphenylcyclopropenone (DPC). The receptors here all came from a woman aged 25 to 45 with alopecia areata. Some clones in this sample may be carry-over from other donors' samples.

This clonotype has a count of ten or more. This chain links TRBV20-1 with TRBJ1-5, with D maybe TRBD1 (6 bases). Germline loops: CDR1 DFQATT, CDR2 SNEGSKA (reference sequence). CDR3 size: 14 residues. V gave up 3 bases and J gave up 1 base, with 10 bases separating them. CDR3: CSASLGGSNQPQHF. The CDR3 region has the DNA TGCAGTGCTAGTTTAGGGGGAAGCAATCAGCCCCAGCATTTT.

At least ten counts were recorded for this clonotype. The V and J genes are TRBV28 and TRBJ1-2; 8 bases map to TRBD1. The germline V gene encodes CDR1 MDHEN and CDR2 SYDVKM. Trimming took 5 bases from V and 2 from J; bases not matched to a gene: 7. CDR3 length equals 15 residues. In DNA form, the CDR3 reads TGTGCCAGCAGTGGGACAGGCTCCCGAAACTATGGCTACACCTTC. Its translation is CASSGTGSRNYGYTF.

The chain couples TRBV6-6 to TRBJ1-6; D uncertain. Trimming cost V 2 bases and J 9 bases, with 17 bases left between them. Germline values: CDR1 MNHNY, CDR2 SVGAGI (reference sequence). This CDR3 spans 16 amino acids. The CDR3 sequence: CASSYERDQGGSPLHF. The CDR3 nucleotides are TGTGCCAGCAGTTACGAACGGGATCAAGGAGGTTCACCCCTCCACTTT.

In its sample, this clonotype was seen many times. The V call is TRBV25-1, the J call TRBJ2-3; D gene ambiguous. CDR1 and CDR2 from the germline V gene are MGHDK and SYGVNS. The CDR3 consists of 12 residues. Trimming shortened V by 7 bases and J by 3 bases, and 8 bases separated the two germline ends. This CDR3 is CASTLGTDTQYF. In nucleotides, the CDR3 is TGTGCCAGCACCCTAGGGACAGATACGCAGTATTTT.

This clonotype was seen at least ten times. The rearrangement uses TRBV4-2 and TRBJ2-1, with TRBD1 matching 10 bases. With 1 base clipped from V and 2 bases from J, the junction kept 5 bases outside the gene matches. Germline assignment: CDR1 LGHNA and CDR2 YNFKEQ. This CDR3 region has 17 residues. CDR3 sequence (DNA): TGTGCCAGCAGCCAAGGCCATGGACAGGGGGCCTACAATGAGCAGTTCTTC. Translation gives CASSQGHGQGAYNEQFF.

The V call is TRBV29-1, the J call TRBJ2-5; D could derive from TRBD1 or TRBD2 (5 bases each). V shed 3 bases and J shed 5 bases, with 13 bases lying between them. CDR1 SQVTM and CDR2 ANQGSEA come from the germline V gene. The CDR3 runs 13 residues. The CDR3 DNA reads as TGCAGCGTTGAGATCAGGGAGTGGGAGACCCAGTACTTC. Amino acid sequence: CSVEIREWETQYF.

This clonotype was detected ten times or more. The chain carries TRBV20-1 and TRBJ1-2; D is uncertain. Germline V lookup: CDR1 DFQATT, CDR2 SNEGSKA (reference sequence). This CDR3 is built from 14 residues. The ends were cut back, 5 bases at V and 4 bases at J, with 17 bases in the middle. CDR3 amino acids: CSAEPPRRPYGYTF. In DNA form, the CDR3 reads TGCAGTGCTGAACCCCCACGAAGGCCCTATGGCTACACCTTC.

CDR3 DNA sequence: TGCAGCGTCCTGCCCCCTGGTAGAGATGAGCAGTTCTTC. This encodes CSVLPPGRDEQFF. The chain joins TRBV29-1 to TRBJ2-1, with D uncertain. Trimming cost V 6 bases and J 8 bases, with 17 bases left between them. Germline CDR1 and CDR2: SQVTM and ANQGSEA. The CDR3 runs 13 residues.

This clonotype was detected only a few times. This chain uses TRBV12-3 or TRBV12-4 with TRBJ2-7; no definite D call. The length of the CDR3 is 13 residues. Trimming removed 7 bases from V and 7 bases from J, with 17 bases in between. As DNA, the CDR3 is TGTGCCAGCACCGAAGGCCACGGCAGGGAGCAGTACTTC. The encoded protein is CASTEGHGREQYF.

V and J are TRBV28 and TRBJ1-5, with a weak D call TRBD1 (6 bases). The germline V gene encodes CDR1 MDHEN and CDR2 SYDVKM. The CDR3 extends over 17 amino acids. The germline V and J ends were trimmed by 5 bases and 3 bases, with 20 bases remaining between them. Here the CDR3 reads CASSLPGGRETNQPQHF. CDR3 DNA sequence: TGTGCCAGCAGTCTCCCCGGGGGCAGGGAAACCAATCAGCCCCAGCATTTT.

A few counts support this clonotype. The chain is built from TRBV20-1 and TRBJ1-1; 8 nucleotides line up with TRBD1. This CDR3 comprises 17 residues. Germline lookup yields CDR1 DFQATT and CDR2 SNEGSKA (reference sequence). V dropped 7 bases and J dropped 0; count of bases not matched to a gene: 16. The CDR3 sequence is CSVLGPGGSSLNTEAFF. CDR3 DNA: TGCAGTGTCCTGGGGCCAGGGGGCTCGAGCCTGAACACTGAAGCTTTCTTT.

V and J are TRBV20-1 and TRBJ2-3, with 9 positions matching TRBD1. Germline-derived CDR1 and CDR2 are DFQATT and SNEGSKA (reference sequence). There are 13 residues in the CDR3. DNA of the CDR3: TGCAGCCAAGGGGGACAGGGAACAGATACGCAGTATTTT. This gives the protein CSQGGQGTDTQYF.

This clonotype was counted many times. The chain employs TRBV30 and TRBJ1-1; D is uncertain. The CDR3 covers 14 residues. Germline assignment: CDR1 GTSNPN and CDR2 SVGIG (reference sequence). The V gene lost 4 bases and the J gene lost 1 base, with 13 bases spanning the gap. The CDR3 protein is CAWNNGRRNTEAFF. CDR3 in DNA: TGTGCCTGGAACAATGGACGGAGGAACACTGAAGCTTTCTTT.

DNA of the CDR3: TGTGCCAGCAGTTTAGAGATACAGAAAAATGAGCAGTTCTTC. Amino acids: CASSLEIQKNEQFF. The V call is TRBV12-3 or TRBV12-4, the J call TRBJ2-1; the D is unclear. V lost 1 base, J lost 7 bases, and 11 bases lay in between. The CDR3 contains 14 residues.

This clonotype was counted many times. CDR3 loop: CASSLSPYRAIYRDTQYF. The DNA for the CDR3 is TGTGCCAGCAGCTTATCCCCATATAGGGCAATATACCGGGATACGCAGTATTTT. The rearrangement joins TRBV7-2 to TRBJ2-3; no firm D call. This CDR3 has 18 residues. V gave up 2 bases and J gave up 6 bases, with 24 bases separating them. The V gene's germline CDR1 is SGHTA and CDR2 FQGNSA.

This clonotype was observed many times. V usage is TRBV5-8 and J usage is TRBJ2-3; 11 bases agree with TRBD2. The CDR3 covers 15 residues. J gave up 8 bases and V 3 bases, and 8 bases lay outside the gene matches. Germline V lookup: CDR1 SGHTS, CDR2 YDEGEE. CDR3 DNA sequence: TGTGCCAGCAGCTCCGGGCTAGCGGGAGGCTCTACGCAGTATTTT. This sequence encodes CASSSGLAGGSTQYF.

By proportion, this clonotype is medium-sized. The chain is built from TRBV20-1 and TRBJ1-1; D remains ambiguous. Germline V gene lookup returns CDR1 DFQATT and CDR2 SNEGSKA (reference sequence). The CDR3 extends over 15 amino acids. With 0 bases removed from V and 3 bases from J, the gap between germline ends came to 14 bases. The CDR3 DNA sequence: TGCAGTGCTAGAGATAACGGCCGGGGAGACACTGAAGCTTTCTTT. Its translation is CSARDNGRGDTEAFF.